This TCR beta chain was sequenced in a study of blood T cell repertoires in COVID-19. Study-wide context: The origin of the acute and convalescent COVID-19 samples was the United States, Italy and Spain. PBMCs, B-cell-depleted T cells, or T cells provided the cDNA or gDNA that made up the material.

In the study's own analysis: Nucleated cell counts were estimated from reference gene primer amplification. The method was immunoSEQ multiplex PCR; TCRdb's version includes in-frame clones alone and lacks a portion of them. The V and J calls and clone size were taken over from that table, and D and trimming were inferred from the DNA. The table shows approximately 170,000 clones, with about 88% occurring only once. Germline CDR1 is SGHTS and CDR2 is YDEGEE. This CDR3 contains 14 residues. V was cut by 7 bases and J by 7 bases, with 17 bases left in between. The chain is built from TRBV5-8 and TRBJ2-2; possibly TRBD1 for D (5 bases). Sequenced: peripheral blood. The sequence was obtained from a man aged 55 to 70 with active or convalescent COVID-19. CDR3 nucleotides: TGTGCCAGCTTAAGGGGATATGTGATCGGGGAGCTGTTTTTT. Protein sequence: CASLRGYVIGELFF.